The next 31 T cell receptor beta chains were all read from a single sample in a study of blood T cell repertoires in COVID-19. Assay: immunoSEQ multiplex PCR; the TCRdb copy retains only in-frame clones and omits some. The sample lists around 300,000 clones; roughly 90% were seen once. Specimen: peripheral blood. Receptors were obtained from a woman in her seventies with COVID-19, enrolled during active disease.

The CDR3 here is CASSHRDRGTGELFF. The CDR3 region has the DNA TGTGCCAGCAGCCACCGGGACAGGGGTACCGGGGAGCTGTTTTTT. This chain links TRBV7-9 with TRBJ2-2; 10 bases align to TRBD1. Germline V gene lookup returns CDR1 SEHNR and CDR2 FQNEAQ (reference sequence). Losses at the gene ends were 5 bases for V and 5 bases for J; bases not matched to a gene: 5. CDR3 length equals 15 residues.

In this sample, this clone turned up many times. This sequence joins TRBV5-6 and TRBJ1-1, with D perhaps TRBD1 (5 bases). Germline values: CDR1 SGHDT, CDR2 YYEEEE. The V gene lost 0 bases and the J gene lost 6 bases, with 18 bases spanning the gap. The CDR3 length is 16 residues. This CDR3 reads CASSLAGGVWDAEAFF. The DNA of the CDR3 is TGTGCCAGCAGCTTGGCCGGAGGGGTGTGGGACGCTGAAGCTTTCTTT.

V gene TRBV2 combines with J gene TRBJ1-1; a possible D gene is TRBD1 (6 bases). Trimming left V 7 bases short and J 3 bases short, with 12 bases between. The CDR3 is made up of 13 amino acids. From germline, CDR1 is SNHLY and CDR2 FYNNEI. The DNA for the CDR3 is TGTGCCAGCACGGCAGGGGTGGACACTGAAGCTTTCTTT. Residues: CASTAGVDTEAFF.

The chain joins TRBV7-8 to TRBJ1-4, with D hard to call. The CDR3 runs 15 residues. Trimming took 1 base from V and 4 from J, leaving 10 bases between them. The germline CDR1 and CDR2 sequences are SGHVS and FQNEAQ. CDR3 DNA: TGTGCCAGCAGCTTAGGAGGGTACGGTAATGAAAAACTGTTTTTT. It encodes CASSLGGYGNEKLFF.

The gene calls are TRBV2 and TRBJ1-6; D unresolved. Germline V lookup: CDR1 SNHLY, CDR2 FYNNEI. Trimming removed 8 bases from V and 1 base from J, with 6 bases in between. The CDR3 extends over 13 amino acids. The CDR3 sequence is CASEPSYNSPLHF. The CDR3 coding sequence is TGTGCCAGCGAGCCTTCCTATAATTCACCCCTCCACTTT.

Details on this clone: One end of the junction fails to match germline, which may point to a read error. CDR3 amino acids: CASSPGRSLNEKLFF. The CDR3, as DNA: TGTGCCAGCAGCCCCGGGAGGAGCCTTAATGAGAAACTGTTTTTT. The rearrangement links TRBV11-2 to TRBJ1-4, with D unresolved. The CDR3 totals 15 residues. Germline assignment: CDR1 SGHAT and CDR2 FQNNGV.

This rearrangement joins TRBV30 to TRBJ1-3; D perhaps matches TRBD1 (5 bases). Germline CDR1 and CDR2: GTSNPN and SVGIG (reference sequence). This CDR3 region has 17 residues. V shed 3 bases and J shed 0 bases, with 18 bases lying between them. CDR3 amino acids: CAWRTGGGEASGNTIYF. As DNA, the CDR3 is TGTGCCTGGAGAACAGGCGGTGGCGAAGCCTCTGGAAACACCATATATTTT. Full variable domain (rest looked up from reference TRBV30 and TRBJ1-3): SQTIHQWPATLVQPVGSPLSLECTVEGTSNPNLYWYRQAAGRGLQLLFYSVGIGQISSEVPQNLSASRPQDRQFILSSKKLLLSDSGFYLCAWRTGGGEASGNTIYFGEGSWLTVV.

CDR3 nucleotide sequence: TGTGCCAGCAGCGTAGGCGGGGCACCTGAAGCTTTCTTT. It translates to CASSVGGAPEAFF. The chain recombines TRBV5-6 with TRBJ1-1; a possible D gene is TRBD1 (5 bases). The CDR3 consists of 13 residues. Germline V gene sequence: CDR1 SGHDT, CDR2 YYEEEE. The ends were cut back, 4 bases at V and 6 bases at J, with 13 bases in the middle.

The rearrangement joins TRBV6-5 to TRBJ1-2, with 8 bases identical to TRBD1. The CDR3 has 15 amino acids. With 5 bases clipped from V and 4 bases from J, the junction kept 9 bases outside the gene matches. The germline gives CDR1 MNHEY, CDR2 SVGAGI. The CDR3 is CASSRTGQTLYGYTF. Here the CDR3 DNA reads TGTGCCAGCAGTCGGACAGGGCAAACCCTCTATGGCTACACCTTC.

V usage is TRBV9 and J usage is TRBJ2-1, with D maybe TRBD1 (6 bases). This CDR3 has 15 amino acids. Germline CDR1 reads SGDLS; CDR2 reads YYNGEE. Deletions cut 2 bases from V and 6 bases from J, with 15 bases between. Written as DNA, the CDR3 is TGTGCCAGCAGCGTTGGGCGACAGGAAGGCAATGAGCAGTTCTTC. Protein: CASSVGRQEGNEQFF.

This sequence joins TRBV20-1 and TRBJ1-1; TRBD1 matches 7 bases. CDR3 size: 11 residues. V dropped 5 bases and J dropped 8; count of bases not matched to a gene: 5. Germline V gene data show CDR1 as DFQATT and CDR2 as SNEGSKA (reference sequence). CDR3 bases: TGCAGTGCTTTGACAGGGCGGGAAGCTTTCTTT. Translation: CSALTGREAFF.

This clone was seen more than once but under ten times. The CDR3 loop is CATGGIGQPQHF. The CDR3 nucleotides read TGTGCCACTGGGGGGATCGGGCAGCCCCAGCATTTT. The chain links TRBV12-3 or TRBV12-4 to TRBJ1-5; a weak D match, TRBD1 (5 bases). The CDR3 consists of 12 residues. V lost 10 bases to trimming and J lost 7 bases, with 14 bases between them.

The J gene is TRBJ1-1, the V gene TRBV4-1, with 7 positions matching TRBD1. Germline V gene lookup returns CDR1 MGHRA and CDR2 YSYEKL. V was clipped by 4 bases and J by 1 base; unmatched bases: 15. This CDR3 comprises 18 residues. In DNA, the CDR3 is TGCGCCAGCAGCCTCTACCCCCGGGACAGAGACCCGAACACTGAAGCTTTCTTT. This gives the protein CASSLYPRDRDPNTEAFF.

V and J are TRBV28 and TRBJ2-1, with 10 bases matching TRBD1. This CDR3 comprises 15 residues. Germline V gene sequence: CDR1 MDHEN, CDR2 SYDVKM. The V and J ends lost 6 bases and 7 bases, in that order; junction bases with no gene match: 9. CDR3 DNA: TGTGCCAGCAGCAGGGACAGGGGTTTCGGAAATGAGCAGTTCTTC. Translated, it gives CASSRDRGFGNEQFF.

The chain carries TRBV19 and TRBJ1-3, with D possibly matching TRBD1 (5 bases). The germline gives CDR1 LNHDA, CDR2 SQIVND (reference sequence). The V end lost 4 bases, the J end lost 0 bases, and 16 bases lay between the germline ends. CDR3 length: 17 residues. CDR3 sequence (DNA): TGTGCCAGTAGTAAACTTGACGGGGGATACTCTGGAAACACCATATATTTT. Its translation is CASSKLDGGYSGNTIYF.

This clone was seen more than once but under ten times. V gene TRBV5-1 combines with J gene TRBJ2-3, with TRBD2 matching over 7 bases. Germline trimming cut 1 base from V and 2 bases from J; bases unmatched to any gene: 7. The germline V gene encodes CDR1 SGHRS and CDR2 YFSETQ. The CDR3 is made up of 16 amino acids. The CDR3 region is CASSLSSGAFTDTQYF. CDR3 DNA: TGCGCCAGCAGCTTGAGCAGCGGGGCGTTCACAGATACGCAGTATTTT. The full variable domain, its missing parts supplied by reference TRBV5-1 and TRBJ2-3, is KAGVTQTPRYLIKTRGQQVTLSCSPISGHRSVSWYQQTPGQGLQFLFEYFSETQRNKGNFPGRFSGRQFSNSRSEMNVSTLELGDSALYLCASSLSSGAFTDTQYFGPGTRLTVL.

This sequence joins TRBV11-2 and TRBJ2-2, with TRBD2 matching over 7 bases. Germline CDR1 SGHAT, CDR2 FQNNGV. The CDR3 consists of 18 residues. Unmatched junction bases numbered 11, after V lost 2 bases and J lost 2 bases. CDR3 coding DNA: TGTGCCAGCAGCTTAAGGGAGGCGGGGGTCATTAACACCGGGGAGCTGTTTTTT. Translating it yields CASSLREAGVINTGELFF.

The rearrangement joins TRBV3-1 (or the pseudogene TRBV3-2) to TRBJ2-7; D unresolved. The CDR3 runs 15 residues. Between the trimmed V and J ends, which lost 0 bases and 1 base, there was a span of 10 bases. The germline V gene encodes CDR1 LGHDT and CDR2 YNNKEL (reference sequence). CDR3 residues: CASSQDLPGSYEQYF. The CDR3 coding sequence is TGTGCCAGCAGCCAAGATCTCCCCGGGTCCTACGAGCAGTACTTC.

The chain links TRBV7-2 to TRBJ1-3; 9 nucleotides match TRBD1. J gave up 2 bases and V 5 bases, and 4 bases lay outside the gene matches. The CDR3 runs 15 residues. Germline V lookup: CDR1 SGHTA, CDR2 FQGNSA. The CDR3 DNA sequence: TGTGCCAGCAGCATACAGGGGGCGCCTGGAAACACCATATATTTT. Residues: CASSIQGAPGNTIYF.

The J gene is TRBJ2-7, the V gene TRBV6-5, with D possibly TRBD1 on 5 matching bases. The CDR3 spans 14 residues. Germline assignment: CDR1 MNHEY and CDR2 SVGAGI. Trimming stripped 2 bases from V and 2 bases from J, with 10 bases between. The CDR3 bases are TGTGCCAGCAGTTACGCAGGGCTCGCCTACGAGCAGTACTTC. Its translation: CASSYAGLAYEQYF.

V and J are TRBV18 and TRBJ2-3, with TRBD2 identical over 12 bases. Germline-derived CDR1 and CDR2 are KGHSH and LQKENI. J was trimmed by 4 bases and V by 2 bases; bases with no gene match: 10. The CDR3 has 18 amino acids. The CDR3 is CASSPVLAGGPYADTQYF. The CDR3 DNA follows: TGTGCCAGCTCACCAGTCCTAGCGGGGGGGCCTTACGCAGATACGCAGTATTTT.

This chain links TRBV6-5 with TRBJ1-2; 7 positions match TRBD1. Germline values: CDR1 MNHEY, CDR2 SVGAGI. This CDR3 contains 12 residues. V was pared by 6 bases and J by 7 bases, with 5 bases of the junction left unmatched. CDR3 bases: TGTGCCAGCAGATTGCAGGGGGGTGGCTACACCTTC. Translation: CASRLQGGGYTF.

This clone appeared a single time. The rearrangement links TRBV6-4 to TRBJ1-2, with 9 bases aligning to TRBD1. Germline CDR1 and CDR2: MRHNA and SNTAGT. The V and J ends lost 5 bases and 0 bases, in that order; junction bases with no gene match: 19. This CDR3 comprises 20 residues. The CDR3 DNA is TGTGCCAGCAGTTCAGACGCGTTGACAGGGGGTCCTTTCACTAACTATGGCTACACCTTC. The encoded protein is CASSSDALTGGPFTNYGYTF.

This clone was detected once. Here the CDR3 DNA reads TGTGCCAGTAAAGTTTACAGGGAGAACACTGAAGCTTTCTTT. As protein: CASKVYRENTEAFF. This chain uses TRBV2 with TRBJ1-1; a possible D gene is TRBD1 (6 bases). Germline CDR1 is SNHLY and CDR2 is FYNNEI. V gave up 9 bases and J gave up 1 base, with 15 bases separating them. The CDR3 loop spans 14 amino acids.

V gene TRBV7-2 combines with J gene TRBJ1-3; D is undetermined. The CDR3 covers 14 residues. Germline-derived CDR1 and CDR2 are SGHTA and FQGNSA. V lost 2 bases and J lost 0, with 5 bases in between. CDR3 sequence (DNA): TGTGCCAGCAGCTTATTAGTCTCTGGAAACACCATATATTTT. Protein sequence: CASSLLVSGNTIYF.

The rearrangement joins TRBV30 to TRBJ1-4; TRBD1 might be the D (5 bases). CDR3 length: 15 amino acids. Germline values: CDR1 GTSNPN, CDR2 SVGIG (reference sequence). Trimming removed 0 bases at V and 8 bases at J, with 16 bases between. CDR3 nucleotide sequence: TGTGCCTGGAGTGTCCGCGGGGCAATGGGGGAAAAACTGTTTTTT. Protein: CAWSVRGAMGEKLFF.

With respect to this clone: The conserved closing phenylalanine or tryptophan is absent in this CDR3, likely reflecting a read error. The DNA is omitted, as the CDR3 cannot be located on it reliably, and the CDR3 follows TCRdb's listing. The chain recombines TRBV24-1 with TRBJ1-2. CDR1 is KGHDR, CDR2 SFDVKD, per germline. Termini included, the CDR3 measures 11 amino acids. CDR3 region: CATSEGEGVAV.

V and J are TRBV27 and TRBJ1-5, with no clear D. CDR1 is MNHEY and CDR2 is SMNVEV in the germline V gene (reference sequence). This CDR3 region has 14 residues. The ends were cut back, 2 bases at V and 6 bases at J, with 11 bases in the middle. CDR3 loop: CASSLRQDSQPQHF. In nucleotides, the CDR3 is TGTGCCAGCAGTTTAAGGCAGGATAGTCAGCCCCAGCATTTT.

The rearrangement links TRBV30 to TRBJ1-2, with 7 bases identical to TRBD1. Germline CDR1 reads GTSNPN; CDR2 reads SVGIG (reference sequence). V gave up 0 bases and J gave up 8 bases; unmatched junction bases: 6. The CDR3 consists of 13 residues. Written as DNA, the CDR3 is TGTGCCTGGAGTGTAATAAGGGGGCAAGGCTACACCTTC. Amino acids: CAWSVIRGQGYTF. Full variable domain (missing parts from reference TRBV30 and TRBJ1-2): SQTIHQWPATLVQPVGSPLSLECTVEGTSNPNLYWYRQAAGRGLQLLFYSVGIGQISSEVPQNLSASRPQDRQFILSSKKLLLSDSGFYLCAWSVIRGQGYTFGSGTRLTVV.

This clone has just a few counts. The CDR3 here is CASSSGMSTEAFF. The CDR3 bases are TGTGCCAGCAGCTCAGGAATGAGCACTGAAGCTTTCTTT. The chain joins TRBV5-4 to TRBJ1-1; D remains unclear. Germline V gene lookup returns CDR1 SGHNT and CDR2 YYREEE (reference sequence). Trimming pared 3 bases from V and 4 bases from J, leaving 10 bases between. The CDR3 loop spans 13 amino acids.

Regarding this clone: Other DNA sequences in the same sample also yield this CDR3. The chain joins TRBV3-1 (or the pseudogene TRBV3-2) to TRBJ2-5; no reliable D call. Between the trimmed V and J ends, which lost 4 bases and 4 bases, there was a span of 4 bases. This CDR3 has 11 amino acids. The germline V gene encodes CDR1 LGHDT and CDR2 YNNKEL (reference sequence). The CDR3 reads CASSPGETQYF. CDR3 coding DNA: TGTGCCAGCAGCCCAGGAGAGACCCAGTACTTC.